The text below deals with one TCR beta chain. The data are from a study of blood T cell repertoires in COVID-19. Background on the study: Whether acute or convalescent, the COVID-19 samples came from the United States, Italy and Spain. PBMCs, B-cell-depleted T cells, or T cells provided the cDNA or gDNA that made up the material.

Under the authors' procedure: Estimates of nucleated cell counts were drawn from the amplification of reference gene primers. Some clones are missing from TCRdb's copy, which holds only in-frame ones; the method was immunoSEQ multiplex PCR. V and J calls and clone size are given by that table; D and trimming were obtained from the DNA. The sample shows 100,000 to 140,000 clones, around four fifths of them seen only once. With 1 base clipped from V and 6 bases from J, the junction kept 11 bases outside the gene matches. This CDR3 spans 17 amino acids. Looked up from germline, CDR1 is LGHDT and CDR2 is YNNKEL (reference sequence).

Sequenced material: peripheral blood. The chain carries TRBV3-1 (or the pseudogene TRBV3-2) and TRBJ2-1; 8 positions match TRBD2. This sequence was found in a man in his 70s with acute or convalescent COVID-19. The CDR3: CASSQGSGAGAPNEQFF. CDR3 sequence (DNA): TGTGCCAGCAGCCAAGGTTCCGGAGCGGGGGCGCCCAATGAGCAGTTCTTC.